Below, 29 T cell receptor beta chains from the same sample are listed, as sequenced in a study of cytomegalovirus exposure and HLA in healthy donors. Primers: 60 Vbeta forward and 13 Jbeta reverse. Sequenced by immunoSEQ multiplex PCR; TCRdb stores in-frame clones only, minus some. The sample contains approximately 120,000 clones, 80% of which appear only once. The sample taken for sequencing was PBMCs. The source is a female donor in good health and CMV-seronegative.

The V and J genes are TRBV6-1 and TRBJ1-1; D is undetermined. The CDR3 has 15 residues. V was trimmed by 6 bases and J by 0 bases, leaving 14 bases between them. Per germline, CDR1 MNHNS and CDR2 SASEGT. The CDR3 spells CASSPRAGMNTEAFF. For the CDR3, the DNA is TGTGCCAGCAGCCCCCGGGCGGGAATGAACACTGAAGCTTTCTTT.

The rearrangement links TRBV25-1 to TRBJ1-1, with 8 bases identical to TRBD1. Germline assignment: CDR1 MGHDK and CDR2 SYGVNS. Trimming took 6 bases from V and 7 from J; bases not matched to a gene: 4. This CDR3 spans 12 amino acids. Here the CDR3 reads CASRGGTGEAFF. For the CDR3, the DNA is TGTGCCAGCAGGGGTGGGACAGGTGAAGCTTTCTTT. Complete variable domain (other parts from reference TRBV25-1 and TRBJ1-1): EADIYQTPRYLVIGTGKKITLECSQTMGHDKMYWYQQDPGMELHLIHYSYGVNSTEKGDLSSESTVSRIRTEHFPLTLESARPSHTSQYLCASRGGTGEAFFGQGTRLTVV.

The rearrangement joins TRBV18 to TRBJ2-3, with 7 bases matching TRBD2. The V segment lost 3 bases and the J segment 1 base; nucleotides outside the gene matches: 7. The CDR3 loop spans 16 amino acids. Per germline, CDR1 KGHSH and CDR2 LQKENI. The CDR3 bases are TGTGCCAGCTCACCGAGAAGGGGAGGGGGCACAGATACGCAGTATTTT. Translation: CASSPRRGGGTDTQYF.

CDR3 DNA sequence: TGTGCCAGCAGCAAGAGTATCGGGGGAACCTACGAGCAGTACTTC. It codes for CASSKSIGGTYEQYF. The chain recombines TRBV5-4 with TRBJ2-7, with D possibly TRBD2 on 6 matching bases. Germline lookup yields CDR1 SGHNT and CDR2 YYREEE (reference sequence). The CDR3 sequence is 15 residues long. Deletions cut 4 bases from V and 2 bases from J, with 16 bases between. Using reference TRBV5-4 and TRBJ2-7 for the parts outside the CDR3, the full variable domain is ETGVTQSPTHLIKTRGQQVTLRCSSQSGHNTVSWYQQALGQGPQFIFQYYREEENGRGNFPPRFSGLQFPNYSSELNVNALELDDSALYLCASSKSIGGTYEQYFGPGTRLTVT.

V gene TRBV5-1 combines with J gene TRBJ1-2; D call uncertain. The CDR3 loop spans 12 amino acids. The V gene's germline CDR1 is SGHRS and CDR2 YFSETQ. Trimming cost V 4 bases and J 5 bases, with 9 bases left between them. The CDR3 is CASSVDSYGYTF. The CDR3 bases are TGCGCCAGCAGCGTGGACTCATATGGCTACACCTTC.

This clone showed up just a few times. The V call is TRBV27, the J call TRBJ1-1; the D is unclear. This CDR3 comprises 13 residues. CDR1 is MNHEY, CDR2 SMNVEV, per germline (reference sequence). Trimming shortened V by 0 bases and J by 3 bases, and 5 bases separated the two germline ends. CDR3 nucleotides: TGTGCCAGCAGTTTATCAGGAGACACTGAAGCTTTCTTT. Translated: CASSLSGDTEAFF.

In this sample, this clone turned up a few times. V gene TRBV30 combines with J gene TRBJ1-1; 10 positions agree with TRBD1. The CDR3 is 13 residues long. Germline V gives CDR1 GTSNPN, CDR2 SVGIG (reference sequence). J lost 1 base, V lost 5 bases, and 1 base had no gene match. The CDR3 spells CAWDRGPNTEAFF. Written as DNA, the CDR3 is TGTGCCTGGGACAGGGGGCCGAACACTGAAGCTTTCTTT.

The rearrangement uses TRBV7-9 and TRBJ2-7; 7 bases align to TRBD2. The CDR3 consists of 16 residues. Germline V lookup: CDR1 SEHNR, CDR2 FQNEAQ (reference sequence). Trimming took 1 base from V and 4 from J; bases not matched to a gene: 10. The CDR3: CASSLVQSGESYEQYF. The CDR3 nucleotides read TGTGCCAGCAGCTTAGTTCAGAGCGGGGAGAGTTACGAGCAGTACTTC.

Comments on this clone: In the same sample, other DNA sequences code for this CDR3. J is TRBJ1-6 and V is TRBV5-1; D is perhaps TRBD1 (6 bases). Germline CDR1 is SGHRS and CDR2 is YFSETQ. V dropped 0 bases and J dropped 9 bases, with 13 bases sitting between them. This CDR3 region has 15 residues. The CDR3: CASSLEPGGSSPLHF. CDR3 coding DNA: TGCGCCAGCAGCTTGGAGCCGGGGGGCAGTTCACCCCTCCACTTT.

The chain joins TRBV2 to TRBJ1-5; 7 bases align to TRBD1. Germline CDR1 and CDR2: SNHLY and FYNNEI. CDR3 length: 12 residues. V lost 8 bases to trimming and J lost 3 bases; unmatched junction nucleotides: 1. CDR3 coding DNA: TGTGCCAGCGGGACAGACAATCAGCCCCAGCATTTT. Its protein is CASGTDNQPQHF.

The CDR3 protein is CATSRAWRRGSGYTF. The CDR3 DNA is TGTGCCACCAGCAGAGCTTGGCGGAGGGGCAGTGGCTACACCTTC. The V gene is TRBV15, the J gene TRBJ1-2, with TRBD1 as a possible D gene (5 bases). Trimming removed 1 base at V and 7 bases at J, with 16 bases between. Germline V gene sequence: CDR1 LNHNV, CDR2 YYDKDF (reference sequence). This CDR3 spans 15 amino acids.

The genes are TRBV5-1 and TRBJ1-1, with D maybe TRBD1 (5 bases). CDR3 length: 14 amino acids. CDR1 and CDR2 (germline): SGHRS, YFSETQ. V dropped 4 bases and J dropped 1 base, with 11 bases sitting between them. CDR3 DNA: TGCGCCAGCAGCCCGGGGGGTAGGAACACTGAAGCTTTCTTT. This translates into CASSPGGRNTEAFF.

Remarks on this clone: An end of the junction differs from the germline gene, which may be a read error. V and J are TRBV7-9 and TRBJ2-7; 7 nucleotides match TRBD1. CDR1 and CDR2 from the germline V gene are SEHNR and FQNEAQ (reference sequence). The CDR3 totals 16 residues. The CDR3 region is CSSSHNPHGTDGEQYF. CDR3 DNA: TGTTCCAGCAGCCACAACCCCCACGGGACAGATGGGGAGCAGTACTTC.

V and J are TRBV18 and TRBJ2-3; possibly TRBD1 for D (6 bases). Germline lookup yields CDR1 KGHSH and CDR2 LQKENI. Between the trimmed V and J ends, which lost 5 bases and 2 bases, there was a span of 14 bases. The CDR3 is made up of 15 amino acids. The CDR3 reads CASSSSRQATDTQYF. The CDR3 nucleotides read TGTGCCAGCTCATCATCAAGACAGGCCACAGATACGCAGTATTTT.

V and J are TRBV7-8 and TRBJ2-7, with unresolved D. With 3 bases removed from V and 5 bases from J, the gap between germline ends came to 14 bases. This CDR3 spans 14 amino acids. Germline V lookup: CDR1 SGHVS, CDR2 FQNEAQ. CDR3 residues: CASSLRLDLDEQYF. CDR3 DNA: TGTGCCAGCAGCTTGAGACTCGACCTCGACGAGCAGTACTTC. Supplemented by reference TRBV7-8 and TRBJ2-7, the full variable domain reads GAGVSQSPRYKVAKRGQDVALRCDPISGHVSLFWYQQALGQGPEFLTYFQNEAQLDKSGLPSDRFFAERPEGSVSTLKIQRTQQEDSAVYLCASSLRLDLDEQYFGPGTRLTVT.

This chain joins TRBV30 and TRBJ1-5; 10 bases align to TRBD1. CDR1 is GTSNPN and CDR2 is SVGIG in the germline V gene (reference sequence). The CDR3 sequence is 15 residues long. J lost 6 bases, V lost 2 bases, and 7 bases had no gene match. CDR3 amino acids: CAWSRDRGFRQPQHF. In DNA form, the CDR3 reads TGTGCCTGGAGTCGGGACAGGGGATTCCGTCAGCCCCAGCATTTT.

The rearrangement links TRBV6-5 to TRBJ1-6; tentative D call: TRBD1 (5 bases). Germline CDR1 is MNHEY and CDR2 is SVGAGI. The CDR3 covers 14 residues. Trimming took off 6 bases at V and 8 bases at J, with 14 bases between the two ends. For the CDR3, the DNA is TGTGCCAGCAGCCGACAAAGGGGTTATTCACCCCTCCACTTT. This translates into CASSRQRGYSPLHF.

Of note for this clone: The junction does not match germline at one end; this may be a read error. The chain is built from TRBV15 and TRBJ2-4; TRBD1 might be the D (6 bases). The CDR3 runs to 13 residues. From germline, CDR1 is LNHNV and CDR2 YYDKDF (reference sequence). CDR3 sequence: CATSRDRKNSQYF. In DNA form, the CDR3 reads TGTGCCACCAGCAGGGACAGAAAAAACAGTCAGTACTTC.

The chain joins TRBV12-2 to TRBJ1-6. TRBV12-2 is a pseudogene locus. The CDR3 contains 18 residues. The CDR3 bases are TGTGCAAGTGTCCTTACCCTCCGGTTTGGCTCCTATAATTCACCCCTCCACTTT. Translated, it gives CASVLTLRFGSYNSPLHF.

Here the CDR3 reads CASSRGRDLGGYTF. In DNA form, the CDR3 reads TGTGCCAGCAGCCGGGGCAGGGACTTAGGTGGCTACACCTTC. V gene TRBV5-4 combines with J gene TRBJ1-2; TRBD1 might be the D (5 bases). This CDR3 region has 14 residues. Trimming removed 4 bases from V and 7 bases from J, with 17 bases in between. Germline V gene data show CDR1 as SGHNT and CDR2 as YYREEE (reference sequence).

This clone was counted only a few times. The CDR3 DNA reads TGCGCCAGCAGCTTGCCTAGCGGGAGTCGGGGTGAGCAGTTCTTC. Amino acid sequence: CASSLPSGSRGEQFF. The rearrangement uses TRBV5-1 and TRBJ2-1; 10 nucleotides align to TRBD2. V trimming: 1 base; J trimming: 9 bases; junction bases outside the gene matches: 7. Germline values: CDR1 SGHRS, CDR2 YFSETQ. The CDR3 spans 15 residues.

The chain recombines TRBV11-2 with TRBJ2-5, with 8 bases identical to TRBD2. Germline V gene lookup returns CDR1 SGHAT and CDR2 FQNNGV. This CDR3 is 17 amino acids long. V was clipped by 4 bases and J by 2 bases; unmatched bases: 12. The CDR3 bases are TGTGCCAGCAGCTCTTGGGGCGGGAGGCCACAACAAGAGACCCAGTACTTC. Protein product: CASSSWGGRPQQETQYF.

The chain uses TRBV4-1 and TRBJ2-7; 8 positions agree with TRBD1. Germline lookup yields CDR1 MGHRA and CDR2 YSYEKL. The junction had 3 bases not matched to a gene; V was cut back by 2 bases and J by 0 bases. CDR3 length: 15 amino acids. The chain's CDR3 is CASSQTTGVSYEQYF. The CDR3, as DNA: TGCGCCAGCAGCCAAACGACAGGGGTCTCCTACGAGCAGTACTTC.

The chain uses TRBV28 and TRBJ1-2; D is uncertain. The CDR3 spans 13 residues. The germline gives CDR1 MDHEN, CDR2 SYDVKM. Trimming cost V 10 bases and J 0 bases, with 12 bases left between them. The CDR3: CATGVEANYGYTF. DNA for the CDR3: TGTGCCACCGGAGTGGAAGCTAACTATGGCTACACCTTC.

The V call is TRBV2, the J call TRBJ1-2, with TRBD1 as a possible D gene (6 bases). CDR1 is SNHLY, CDR2 FYNNEI, per germline. V gave up 6 bases and J gave up 4 bases, with 18 bases separating them. The CDR3 consists of 15 residues. As DNA, the CDR3 is TGTGCCAGCAGGAAAGGGCCAGGGGCGGGCTATGGCTACACCTTC. This sequence encodes CASRKGPGAGYGYTF.

The chain couples TRBV7-9 to TRBJ2-1, with TRBD2 matching 15 bases. Germline V CDR1 and CDR2: SEHNR, FQNEAQ (reference sequence). The CDR3 consists of 18 residues. The J segment lost 5 bases and the V segment lost 0 bases, leaving 5 bases of the junction unmatched. CDR3 sequence: CASSLAPGLAGGHNEQFF. Here the CDR3 DNA reads TGTGCCAGCAGCTTAGCGCCGGGACTAGCGGGAGGACACAATGAGCAGTTCTTC.

The chain employs TRBV6-1 and TRBJ2-7, with TRBD1 identical over 8 bases. J was trimmed by 6 bases and V by 2 bases; bases with no gene match: 3. CDR1 is MNHNS, CDR2 SASEGT, per germline. This CDR3 is 13 amino acids long. CDR3 sequence reads: CASSESRGREQYF. The CDR3 coding sequence is TGTGCCAGCAGTGAATCCAGGGGGCGCGAGCAGTACTTC.

The genes are TRBV6-5 and TRBJ2-2; a possible D gene is TRBD2 (6 bases). The CDR3 loop spans 15 amino acids. Trimming removed 2 bases at V and 6 bases at J, with 13 bases between. The germline V gene encodes CDR1 MNHEY and CDR2 SVGAGI. For the CDR3, the DNA is TGTGCCAGCAGTTACACCGGGACTCTGCCCGGGGAGCTGTTTTTT. Translating it yields CASSYTGTLPGELFF.

The V and J genes are TRBV30 and TRBJ1-3; D might be TRBD1 (6 bases). The CDR3 sequence is 15 residues long. Germline V gives CDR1 GTSNPN, CDR2 SVGIG (reference sequence). The ends were cut back, 8 bases at V and 2 bases at J, with 19 bases in the middle. In DNA form, the CDR3 reads TGTGCCAATCCTCGGGACACCGACCCTGGAAACACCATATATTTT. Protein: CANPRDTDPGNTIYF.